A single sample is the source of the 6 T cell receptor beta chains below, sequenced in a study of response to subunit inactivated influenza vaccine. One entry per CDR3 protein results from TCRdb running MiXCR on the RT-PCR reads. The sample has around 530,000 distinct CDR3 sequences; about an eighth are singletons. The source material was PBMCs from blood, sampled on the day of vaccination. The source of these receptors is a man between 45 and 60 years old who received an inactivated influenza vaccine.

The table lists this clonotype with a few counts. This rearrangement joins TRBV27 to TRBJ1-2; D is ambiguous. V lost 6 bases, J lost 2 bases, and 16 bases lay in between. The CDR3 loop spans 15 amino acids. Per the germline V gene, CDR1 is MNHEY and CDR2 is SMNVEV (reference sequence). This chain's CDR3 is CASRLNTLTNYGYTF. In nucleotides, the CDR3 is TGTGCCAGCAGGCTGAATACCCTGACGAACTATGGCTACACCTTC.

This clonotype was recorded at least ten times. The chain uses TRBV12-3 or TRBV12-4 and TRBJ2-1; D is uncertain. This CDR3 comprises 13 residues. The V and J ends lost 1 base and 8 bases respectively, with 9 bases between them. CDR3 protein: CASSLVRNHEQFF. CDR3 in DNA: TGTGCCAGCAGTTTAGTAAGGAACCATGAGCAGTTCTTC.

This clonotype was seen a few times. The CDR3 DNA reads TGCGCCAGCAGACCCTCCCCTGAGACCCAGTACTTC. This codes for CASRPSPETQYF. The chain combines TRBV5-1 with TRBJ2-5; no firm D call. The V end was cut by 5 bases, the J end by 5 bases, with 10 bases between. This CDR3 is 12 amino acids long. CDR1 and CDR2 from the germline V gene are SGHRS and YFSETQ.

The V gene is TRBV28, the J gene TRBJ2-1; D is undetermined. Looked up from germline, CDR1 is MDHEN and CDR2 is SYDVKM. The ends were cut back, 5 bases at V and 2 bases at J, with 4 bases in the middle. The CDR3 runs to 12 residues. The CDR3 here is CASSPPYNEQFF. The CDR3 DNA reads TGTGCCAGCAGTCCCCCCTACAATGAGCAGTTCTTC.

The chain combines TRBV28 with TRBJ2-7; 8 nucleotides line up with TRBD1. In germline, CDR1 is MDHEN, CDR2 SYDVKM. This CDR3 has 15 residues. The J segment lost 2 bases and the V segment lost 5 bases, leaving 8 bases of the junction unmatched. The CDR3 bases are TGTGCCAGCAGTCCCGTCGACAGGGGACCCTACGAGCAGTACTTC. This sequence encodes CASSPVDRGPYEQYF. The entire variable domain, with the rest obtained from reference TRBV28 and TRBJ2-7, is as follows: DVKVTQSSRYLVKRTGEKVFLECVQDMDHENMFWYRQDPGLGLRLIYFSYDVKMKEKGDIPEGYSVSREKKERFSLILESASTNQTSMYLCASSPVDRGPYEQYFGPGTRLTVT.

The sample holds many counts of this clonotype. CDR3 sequence reads: CASSPETGTREKLFF. The DNA for the CDR3 is TGCGCCAGCAGCCCGGAGACAGGGACAAGGGAAAAACTGTTTTTT. The chain is built from TRBV4-3 and TRBJ1-4, with 7 bases that match TRBD1. Germline V gene lookup returns CDR1 LGHNA and CDR2 YSLEER. This CDR3 spans 15 amino acids. The V gene end was trimmed by 4 bases and the J gene end by 8 bases; junction bases not matched to a gene: 10.